This TCR beta chain was profiled in a study of OX40 agonist ivuxolimab in advanced cancers. The protocol was immunoSEQ multiplex PCR, while the TCRdb copy is restricted to in-frame clones and leaves out a portion. Of fewer than 100,000 clones listed, 80% to 90% are singletons. This CDR3 is 12 amino acids long. The clonotype originates from an adult with an advanced solid tumor such as melanoma, head and neck, liver or kidney cancer. The sequenced sample was CD4+ or CD8+ T cells sorted from blood, obtained in a trial of the OX40 agonist ivuxolimab. The chain links TRBV21-1 to TRBJ1-5. TRBV21-1 is classified as a pseudogene. The CDR3 DNA reads as TGTGCCAGCAGCCTCAAATATCAGCCCCAGCATTTT. Protein sequence: CASSLKYQPQHF.